This TCR beta chain was retrieved from a study of regulatory T cells in long-lasting Graves disease. Relying on iRepertoire HTBI primers and Arm-PCR of CDR3 regions, the team built TCR beta libraries. Each CDR3 protein gets one entry after TCRdb re-called the multiplex PCR reads with MiXCR. The repertoire holds fewer than 400,000 distinct CDR3 sequences, with 20% to 25% as singletons. Stated time point: persistent/refractory GD, antithyroid drugs over 5 years with positive TRAb. Generation of the TCR library employed RNA extracted from PBMCs. A few counts support this clonotype. This sequence originates from a female donor with Graves disease. The sequencing used peripheral blood mononuclear cells (PBMCs), collected when the disease was refractory, from a patient treated with antithyroid drugs.

CDR3 in amino acids: CASSTGTGGANYGYTF. CDR3 nucleotide sequence: TGTGCCAGCAGCACCGGGACAGGGGGAGCTAACTATGGCTACACCTTC. The V and J genes are TRBV5-5 and TRBJ1-2; 11 bases are shared with TRBD1. The germline V gene has CDR1 SGHKS and CDR2 YYEKEE (reference sequence). This CDR3 contains 16 residues. V shed 4 bases and J 0 bases; nucleotides not matched to a gene: 5. Looking up the rest from reference TRBV5-5 and TRBJ1-2 gives the full variable domain: DAGVTQSPTHLIKTRGQQVTLRCSPISGHKSVSWYQQVLGQGPQFIFQYYEKEERGRGNFPDRFSARQFPNYSSELNVNALLLGDSALYLCASSTGTGGANYGYTFGSGTRLTVV.